A single sample gave rise to the 5 T cell receptor beta chains below, sequenced in a study of blood T cells in healthy people across ages. A sample-barcoded 5' primer and a J-beta primer mix were used in a second PCR of roughly 6 to 12 cycles. One entry per CDR3 protein, called by TCRdb with MiXCR from the 5' RACE reads. Here the sample spans approximately 1,700,000 distinct CDR3 sequences, about two fifths being singletons. Material for sequencing was blood. The receptors shown here come from a human donor in good health.

This CDR3 is CASRAGTAGTSYEQYF. The CDR3 coding sequence is TGTGCCAGCAGAGCCGGGACAGCAGGGACTTCCTACGAGCAGTACTTC. The gene calls are TRBV6-5 and TRBJ2-7; TRBD1 is a possible D gene (7 bases). V was clipped by 6 bases and J by 1 base, with 19 bases between them. Germline CDR1 and CDR2: MNHEY and SVGAGI. This CDR3 contains 16 residues.

The J gene is TRBJ1-2, the V gene TRBV20-1; D gene uncertain. V was cut by 1 base and J by 5 bases, with 8 bases left in between. This CDR3 has 12 amino acids. Looked up from germline, CDR1 is DFQATT and CDR2 is SNEGSKA (reference sequence). CDR3 DNA sequence: TGCAGTGCTAGAGTAGGTGCTTATGGCTACACCTTC. Residues: CSARVGAYGYTF.

The chain carries TRBV9 and TRBJ1-2, with D uncertain. V was shortened by 4 bases and J by 8 bases, with 24 bases between the two germline ends. This CDR3 is built from 16 residues. Germline lookup yields CDR1 SGDLS and CDR2 YYNGEE. The CDR3 nucleotides are TGTGCCAGCAGCCCCCACGGCGGTGGGTCCACGACGGGCTACACCTTC. This encodes CASSPHGGGSTTGYTF.

This rearrangement joins TRBV3-1 to TRBJ2-5; 9 bases map to TRBD1. The CDR3 contains 15 residues. Germline V CDR1 and CDR2: LGHDT, YNNKEL (reference sequence). Losses at the gene ends were 1 base for V and 6 bases for J; bases not matched to a gene: 6. The CDR3 nucleotides read TGTGCCAGCAGCCAAGTGGGGACAGGGCCAAAGACCCAGTACTTC. Its translation is CASSQVGTGPKTQYF.

There are a few counts of this clonotype. This chain uses TRBV5-1 with TRBJ2-6; D ambiguous. The V end lost 1 base, the J end lost 2 bases, and 7 bases lay between the germline ends. Germline-derived CDR1 and CDR2 are SGHRS and YFSETQ. The CDR3 sequence is 15 residues long. The CDR3 DNA reads TGCGCCAGCAGCTTGTTGACGGCTGGGGCCAACGTCCTGACTTTC. Protein product: CASSLLTAGANVLTF.